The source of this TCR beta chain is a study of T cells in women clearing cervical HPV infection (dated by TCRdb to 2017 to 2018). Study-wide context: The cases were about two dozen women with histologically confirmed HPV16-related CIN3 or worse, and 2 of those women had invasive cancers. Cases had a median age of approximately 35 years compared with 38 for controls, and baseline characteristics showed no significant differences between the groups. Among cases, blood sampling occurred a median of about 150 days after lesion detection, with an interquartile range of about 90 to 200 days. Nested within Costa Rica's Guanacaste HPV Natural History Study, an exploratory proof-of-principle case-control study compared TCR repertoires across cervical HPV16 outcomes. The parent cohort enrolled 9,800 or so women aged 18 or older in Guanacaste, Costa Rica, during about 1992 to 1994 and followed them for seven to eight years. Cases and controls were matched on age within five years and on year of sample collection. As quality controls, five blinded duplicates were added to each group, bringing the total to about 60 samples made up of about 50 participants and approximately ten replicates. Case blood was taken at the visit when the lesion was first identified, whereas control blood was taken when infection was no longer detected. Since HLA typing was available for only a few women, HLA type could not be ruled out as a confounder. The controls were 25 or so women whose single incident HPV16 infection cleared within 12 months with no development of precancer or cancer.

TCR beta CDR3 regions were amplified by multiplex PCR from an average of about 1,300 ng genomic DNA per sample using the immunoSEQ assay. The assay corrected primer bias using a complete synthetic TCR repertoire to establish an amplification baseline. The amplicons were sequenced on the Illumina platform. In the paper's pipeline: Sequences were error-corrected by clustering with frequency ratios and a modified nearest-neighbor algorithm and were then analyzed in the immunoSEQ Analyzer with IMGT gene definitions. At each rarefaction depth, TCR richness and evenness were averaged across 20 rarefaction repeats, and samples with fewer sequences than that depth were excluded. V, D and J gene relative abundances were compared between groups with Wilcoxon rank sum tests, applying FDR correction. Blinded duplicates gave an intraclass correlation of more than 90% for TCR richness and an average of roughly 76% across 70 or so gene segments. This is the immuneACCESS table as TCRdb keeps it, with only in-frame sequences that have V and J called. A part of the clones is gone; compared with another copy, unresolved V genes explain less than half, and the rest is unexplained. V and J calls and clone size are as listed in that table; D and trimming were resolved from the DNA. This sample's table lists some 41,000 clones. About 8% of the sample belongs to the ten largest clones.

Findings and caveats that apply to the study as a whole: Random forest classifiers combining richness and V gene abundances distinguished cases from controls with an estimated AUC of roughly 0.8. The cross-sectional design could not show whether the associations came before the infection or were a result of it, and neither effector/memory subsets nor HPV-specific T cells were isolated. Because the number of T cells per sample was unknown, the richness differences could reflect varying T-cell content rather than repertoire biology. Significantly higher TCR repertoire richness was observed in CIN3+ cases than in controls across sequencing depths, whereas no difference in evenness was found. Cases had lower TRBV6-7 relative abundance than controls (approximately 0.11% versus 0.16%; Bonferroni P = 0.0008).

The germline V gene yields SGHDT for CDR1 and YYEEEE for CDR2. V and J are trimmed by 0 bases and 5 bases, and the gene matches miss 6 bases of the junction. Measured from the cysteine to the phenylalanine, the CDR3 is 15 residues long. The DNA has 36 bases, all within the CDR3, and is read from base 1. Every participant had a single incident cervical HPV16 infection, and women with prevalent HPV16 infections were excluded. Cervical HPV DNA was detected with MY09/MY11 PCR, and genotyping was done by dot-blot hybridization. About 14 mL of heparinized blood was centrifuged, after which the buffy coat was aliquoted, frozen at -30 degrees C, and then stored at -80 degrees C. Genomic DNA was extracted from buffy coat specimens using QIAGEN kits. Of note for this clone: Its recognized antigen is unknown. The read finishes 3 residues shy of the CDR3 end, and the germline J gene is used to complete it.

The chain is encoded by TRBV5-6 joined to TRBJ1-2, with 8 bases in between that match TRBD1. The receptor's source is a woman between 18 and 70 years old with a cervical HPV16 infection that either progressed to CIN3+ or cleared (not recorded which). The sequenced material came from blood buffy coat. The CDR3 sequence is CASSLVDREFYGYTF. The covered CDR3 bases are TGTGCCAGCAGCTTGGTGGACAGGGAGTTTTATGGC.